The rows below give T cell receptor beta chains drawn from one sample of a study of breast tumors, draining lymph nodes, adjacent tissues. TCRdb redid the calling of the multiplex PCR reads with MiXCR, one entry per CDR3 protein. In the table there are some 170,000 distinct CDR3 sequences, more than 25% of which are singletons. The sample comprised axillary lymph node tissue. The receptors originated from a female donor with breast cancer. Some clones in this sample may be carry-over from other donors' samples. Both conserved end residues are part of each CDR3. A D gene is named only where the DNA matches it firmly. A row's size may be missing; if present it is once, few, many or a size class.

j_call clone_size v_call d_call cdr3_aa cdr3_nt
TRBJ1-4 . TRBV7-9 . CASSAGQVNEKLFF TGTGCCAGCAGCGCAGGTCAGGTTAATGAAAAACTGTTTTTT
TRBJ2-3 . TRBV15 . CATSRDPGPQPQYF TGTGCCACCAGCAGAGACCCGGGACCACAGCCGCAGTATTTT
TRBJ1-6 . TRBV28 . CASTQGRTGNSPLHF TGTGCCAGCACGCAGGGGCGCACTGGTAATTCACCCCTCCACTTT
TRBJ2-5 many TRBV6-5 TRBD2 CASSYVTSGETQYF TGTGCCAGCAGTTACGTGACTAGCGGAGAGACCCAGTACTTC
TRBJ2-5 . TRBV14 . CASSPLGETQYF TGTGCCAGCAGCCCCCTCGGTGAGACCCAGTACTTC
TRBJ2-7 . TRBV5-1 TRBD1 CASSDPGTVPHEQYF TGCGCCAGCAGCGATCCCGGGACAGTCCCTCACGAGCAGTACTTC
TRBJ2-3 . TRBV7-8 . CASSLEDSTDTQYF TGTGCCAGCAGCTTAGAAGATAGCACAGATACGCAGTATTTT
TRBJ2-3 many TRBV14 TRBD2 CASSRTSGNSKDTQYF TGTGCCAGCAGCCGGACTAGCGGGAATAGTAAAGATACGCAGTATTTT
TRBJ1-4 . TRBV20-1 . CSADGGDEKLFF TGCAGTGCTGACGGGGGGGACGAAAAACTGTTTTTT
TRBJ2-7 . TRBV27 . CASSLNMMSTDLEQYF TGTGCCAGCAGTTTAAATATGATGTCGACAGACCTCGAGCAGTACTTC
TRBJ1-3 many TRBV5-1 TRBD1 CASSTMTGRPGNTIYF TGCGCCAGCAGCACGATGACAGGGCGGCCTGGAAACACCATATATTTT
TRBJ2-3 many TRBV5-5 TRBD1 CASSVSQGAVHTQYF TGTGCCAGCAGCGTGTCACAGGGGGCAGTTCATACGCAGTATTTT
TRBJ2-1 . TRBV25-1 TRBD2 CASSSDSGGGTYNEQFF TGTGCCAGCAGTTCGGATAGCGGGGGCGGAACGTACAATGAGCAGTTCTTC
TRBJ1-6 . TRBV9 . CASSSSHSSGGLHF TGTGCCAGCTCTAGCTCCCACAGTTCTGGGGGCCTCCACTTT
TRBJ2-2 many TRBV5-8 . CASSLGGLPTRNTGELFF TGTGCCAGCAGCTTGGGTGGACTCCCAACGAGAAACACCGGGGAGCTGTTTTTT
TRBJ2-1 . TRBV30 . CAWTASSYNKQCF TGTGCCTGGACGGCCAGTTCTTACAATAAGCAGTGCTTC